The present TCR beta chain was sequenced within a study of T cell responses to AZD1222 COVID-19 vaccine (TCRdb year 2021). In the study overall: AZD1222 recipients with second doses at about 4 weeks or about 12 weeks were pooled, because spike-specific TCR depth and breadth did not differ between schedules. A total of about 250 trial participants underwent TCR sequencing, of whom roughly 210 had received two doses of AZD1222 and 26 had received two doses of the MenACWY control vaccine. Trial participants were enrolled by age into 18-55, 56-69 and 70-plus year subgroups, with around 150, 28 and 57 TCR-sequenced participants respectively. Broad study findings and their caveats: Conclusions about previously exposed vaccinees are limited because only five to seven AZD1222 recipients were SARS-CoV-2 seropositive at baseline. A significant rise in spike-specific TCR breadth and depth was observed after two AZD1222 doses relative to day 0 and relative to MenACWY recipients. No day 14 peak-response samples were available, so repertoires were characterized only after the peak T cell response. Participants were mostly white British and included more females than males, and it was suggested by the authors that clonal diversity may have been underestimated. In the small 56-69-year group, the increase in depth fell short of significance, most likely because of low power. The vaccine-associated CD4 TCRs covered the entire spike protein, and the dominant responses fell in regions 160-218 and 743-854. Epitopes outside the regions mutated in the B.1.351 and B.1.1.7 variants were reportedly recognized by nearly half of the unique spike-specific TCRs.

The CDR3 regions of human TCRbeta chains were analyzed by immunosequencing. Concerning the study's data processing: Repertoire TCRs were checked for matches against a reference library of SARS-CoV-2-specific TCRs that had been generated using the MIRA antigen-specificity platform. Breadth was defined as the fraction of unique TCRs that were SARS-CoV-2-associated. Depth was defined as the fraction of total T cells that were SARS-CoV-2-associated. Each spike-specific TCR was assigned to its reactive spike region and to a CD4 or CD8 class using the MIRA data. Log10-transformed breadth and depth values were compared by one-way ANOVA with Sidak's multiple comparisons tests. TCRdb retrieved this table from immuneACCESS and kept in-frame rearrangements only. Not all clones are present; in checked studies, unresolved V genes account for under half, and no reason is known for the remainder. That table supplies the V and J calls and clone size; D and trimming were determined from the DNA. In all, the sample holds about 79,000 clones, and around 82% of those were seen once. The ten largest clones add up to under 25% of the sample.

V drops 2 bases and J drops 14 bases, leaving 13 bases in between. The CDR3 starts with the cysteine, ends with the phenylalanine, and has 13 residues. CDR3 DNA only is kept here, 39 bases in frame from base 1. CDR1 is given as MRHNA and CDR2 as SNTAGT, both from the germline V gene. Read against the paper, the sample's time point label means: baseline before first vaccination. Samples from vaccinated people were obtained from the UK trials COV001 and COV002, which included a single-blind randomized controlled phase 2/3 trial of AZD1222 (ChAdOx1 nCoV-19) in healthy adults. For TCRbeta chain sequencing, PBMC samples from trial participants were taken at day 0 and at day 28 after the second dose. On this clone: Its target antigen remains unknown. Base qualities are not at hand, and no much larger clone is one base apart.

The material was peripheral blood, obtained on day 0 of AZD1222 vaccination. The receptor was isolated from an adult in good health. The chain links TRBV6-4 with TRBJ1-6; 5 matching bases give a weak D call of TRBD1. The nucleotides read TGTGCCAGCAGTGACGAGGACCTAGGGGCCCTCCACTTT. It translates to CASSDEDLGALHF.